This T cell receptor (beta chain) was retrieved from a study of CD8+ T cells in alopecia areata. Broader study findings: The study found higher clonality in lesional than normal scalp, especially in alopecia totalis/universalis. Besides other cells, scalp samples also yield sequences of resident alphabeta T cells from normal skin.

Per the germline V gene, CDR1 is NNHDY and CDR2 is SYVADS. V dropped 4 bases and J dropped 0 bases, with 9 bases sitting between them. The CDR3 covers 14 residues. Following extraction, RNA underwent reverse transcription to cDNA, which served as the sequencing template. Measured with immunoSEQ multiplex PCR; TCRdb has only the in-frame clones, and not every one. The sample shows over 100,000 clones, none of them appearing just once. A word on this clone: The antigen is unknown. Genes here carry mouse names. With the read ending 4 residues before the CDR3 end, the germline J gene is used to fill in that end.

The origin of this receptor is a C3H/HeJ mouse with alopecia areata. MHC haplotype here: H2-k. Sequenced: lesional skin. This sequence joins TRBV13-3 and TRBJ2-3; D unresolved. This chain's CDR3 is CASSPISSAETLYF. The CDR3 DNA, read in part, is TGTGCCAGCAGTCCGATCAGTAGTGCAGAA.